This T cell receptor (beta chain) appears in the sequencing data of a study of T cell responses to AZD1222 COVID-19 vaccine. Whole-study findings and limits: Dominant at 160-218 and 743-854, vaccine-associated CD4 TCRs also spanned spike. It should be noted that donors were predominantly white British and more often female, and clonal diversity was possibly underestimated. A rise in Spike-specific TCR breadth and depth followed two AZD1222 doses. It was only a handful of AZD1222 recipients who were seropositive at baseline.

Clones were read by immunoSEQ multiplex PCR, and TCRdb kept only the in-frame ones, dropping some. Of hundreds of thousands of clones listed, around 93% were seen once; the top ten hold roughly 0.5%. This CDR3 region has 13 residues. V was clipped by 3 bases and J by 4 bases, with 9 bases between them. Germline V CDR1 and CDR2: SGHVS, FQNEAQ. Concerning this clone: Its antigen is currently unknown.

The chain employs TRBV7-8 and TRBJ2-5; no clear D. The origin of this receptor is an adult who received the AZD1222 COVID-19 vaccine. The source was peripheral blood, collected 28 days after the second AZD1222 dose. The CDR3 DNA reads TGTGCCAGCAGCTTTGGAACTCGAGAGACCCAGTACTTC. Translating it yields CASSFGTRETQYF.